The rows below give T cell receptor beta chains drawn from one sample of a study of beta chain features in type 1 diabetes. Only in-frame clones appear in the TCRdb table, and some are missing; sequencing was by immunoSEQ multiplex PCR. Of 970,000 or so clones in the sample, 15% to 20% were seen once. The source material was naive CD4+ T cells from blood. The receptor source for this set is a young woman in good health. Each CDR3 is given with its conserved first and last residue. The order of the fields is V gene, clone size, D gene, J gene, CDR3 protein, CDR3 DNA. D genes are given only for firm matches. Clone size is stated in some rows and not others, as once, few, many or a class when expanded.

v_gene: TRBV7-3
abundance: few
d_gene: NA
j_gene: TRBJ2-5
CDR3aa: CASSLTVASPRETQYF
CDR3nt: TGTGCCAGCAGCTTAACGGTGGCTAGTCCGAGGGAGACCCAGTACTTC

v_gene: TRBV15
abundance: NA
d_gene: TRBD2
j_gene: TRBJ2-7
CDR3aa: CATRKAGGEQYF
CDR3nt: TGTGCCACCAGAAAAGCGGGAGGCGAGCAGTACTTC

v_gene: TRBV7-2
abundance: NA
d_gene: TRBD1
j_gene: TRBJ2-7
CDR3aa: CASSERGTGDEQYF
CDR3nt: TGTGCCAGCAGCGAACGAGGGACAGGGGACGAGCAGTACTTC

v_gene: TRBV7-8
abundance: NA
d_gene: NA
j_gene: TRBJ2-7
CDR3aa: CASSLINRPYEQYF
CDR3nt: TGTGCCAGCAGCTTAATTAACAGACCCTACGAGCAGTACTTC

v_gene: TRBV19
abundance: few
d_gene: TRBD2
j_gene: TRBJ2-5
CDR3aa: CASSIPSGGETQYF
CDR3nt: TGTGCCAGTAGTATCCCTAGCGGGGGAGAGACCCAGTACTTC

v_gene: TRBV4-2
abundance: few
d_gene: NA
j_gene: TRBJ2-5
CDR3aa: CASSQDLETQYF
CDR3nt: TGTGCCAGCAGCCAAGATCTTGAGACCCAGTACTTC

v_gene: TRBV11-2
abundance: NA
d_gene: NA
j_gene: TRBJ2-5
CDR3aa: CASSRNRETQYF
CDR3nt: TGTGCCAGCAGCCGCAATCGAGAGACCCAGTACTTC

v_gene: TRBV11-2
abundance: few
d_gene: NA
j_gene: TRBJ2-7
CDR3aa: CASSLRLVEAYEQYF
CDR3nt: TGTGCCAGCAGCTTACGGCTAGTAGAAGCCTACGAGCAGTACTTC

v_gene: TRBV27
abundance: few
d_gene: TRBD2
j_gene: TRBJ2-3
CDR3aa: CASSFVGTSGRDTQYF
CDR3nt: TGTGCCAGCAGTTTCGTCGGGACTAGCGGGAGAGATACGCAGTATTTT

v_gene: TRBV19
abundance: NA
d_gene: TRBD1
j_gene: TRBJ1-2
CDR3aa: CASKRNYGTGDGYTF
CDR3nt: TGTGCCAGCAAAAGGAACTACGGGACAGGGGACGGCTACACCTTC

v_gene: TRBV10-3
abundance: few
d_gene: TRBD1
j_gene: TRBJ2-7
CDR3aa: CAIGPGTGAGYEQYF
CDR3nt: TGTGCCATCGGCCCCGGGACAGGGGCAGGTTACGAGCAGTACTTC

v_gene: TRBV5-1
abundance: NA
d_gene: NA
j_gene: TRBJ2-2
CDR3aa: CASSRGTLTGELFF
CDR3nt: TGCGCCAGCAGCCGCGGGACTCTCACCGGGGAGCTGTTTTTT

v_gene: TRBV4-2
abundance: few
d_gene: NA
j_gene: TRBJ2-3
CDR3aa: CASRGGVSTDTQYF
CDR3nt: TGTGCCAGCAGAGGCGGGGTTAGCACAGATACGCAGTATTTT

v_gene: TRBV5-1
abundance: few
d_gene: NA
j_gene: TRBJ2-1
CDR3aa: CASSLAGPTRLNEQFF
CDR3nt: TGCGCCAGCAGCTTGGCCGGGCCGACCCGGTTAAATGAGCAGTTCTTC

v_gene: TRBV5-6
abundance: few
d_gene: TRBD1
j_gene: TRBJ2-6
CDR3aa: CASSHTGGPGANVLTF
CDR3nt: TGTGCCAGCAGCCATACAGGGGGCCCTGGGGCCAACGTCCTGACTTTC

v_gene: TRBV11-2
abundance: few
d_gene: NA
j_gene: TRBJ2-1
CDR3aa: CASSLDTGTYNEQFF
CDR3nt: TGTGCCAGCAGCTTAGATACAGGGACGTACAATGAGCAGTTCTTC

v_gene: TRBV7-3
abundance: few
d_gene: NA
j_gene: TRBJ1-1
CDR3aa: CASSFRGWTEAFF
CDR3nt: TGTGCCAGCAGCTTCAGGGGATGGACTGAAGCTTTCTTT

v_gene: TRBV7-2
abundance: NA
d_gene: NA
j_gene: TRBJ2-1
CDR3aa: CASSPDYNEQFF
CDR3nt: TGTGCCAGCAGCCCCGACTACAATGAGCAGTTCTTC